The 21 T cell receptor beta chains below come from one sample, sequenced in a study of Graves' ophthalmopathy and Graves' hyperthyroidism. Investigators amplified TCR beta CDR3 regions from RNA transcripts. HTBI-primed RT-PCR formed the first round, and a multiplex PCR formed the second. One entry per CDR3 protein results from TCRdb running MiXCR on the multiplex PCR reads. The sample lists 560,000 or so distinct CDR3 sequences, just under 40% occurring once. The sequenced material came from peripheral blood or thyroid tissue (not recorded which). The receptors were sampled from an adult man with Graves' hyperthyroidism.

This clonotype was seen only a few times. One base away lies a much larger clone, so this may be a sequencing read error. This chain connects TRBV7-8 to TRBJ2-7, with 11 bases lining up with TRBD1. This CDR3 spans 15 amino acids. Trimming at V came to 6 bases and at J to 0 bases, leaving 4 bases not matched to a gene. Germline V lookup: CDR1 SGHVS, CDR2 FQNEAQ. CDR3 protein: CASRTGTGGSYEQYF. CDR3 nucleotides: TGTGCCAGCAGGACCGGGACAGGGGGCTCCTACGAGCAGTACTTC.

This clonotype came up many times. The chain carries TRBV4-2 and TRBJ2-7; the D gene could be TRBD1 or TRBD2 (6 bases each). From germline, CDR1 is LGHNA and CDR2 YNFKEQ. This CDR3 comprises 15 residues. Between the trimmed V and J ends, which lost 0 bases and 4 bases, there was a span of 13 bases. For the CDR3, the DNA is TGTGCCAGCAGCCAAGATTGGGGGGCCGGGTACGAGCAGTACTTC. It yields the protein CASSQDWGAGYEQYF.

This clonotype was detected many times. The chain couples TRBV6-5 to TRBJ1-1; D is uncertain. Germline loops: CDR1 MNHEY, CDR2 SVGAGI. V was shortened by 6 bases and J by 1 base, with 6 bases between the two germline ends. CDR3 length equals 12 residues. The CDR3 region has the DNA TGTGCCAGCAGCCAAGCGAACACTGAAGCTTTCTTT. Encoded protein: CASSQANTEAFF.

This clonotype was recorded at least ten times. The chain joins TRBV9 to TRBJ1-4, with TRBD1 identical over 7 bases. This CDR3 spans 17 amino acids. With 0 bases clipped from V and 0 bases from J, the junction kept 5 bases outside the gene matches. CDR1 and CDR2 (germline): SGDLS, YYNGEE. CDR3 region: CASSVGDSYATNEKLFF. The CDR3 coding sequence is TGTGCCAGCAGCGTAGGGGACAGTTATGCAACTAATGAAAAACTGTTTTTT.

Points on this clonotype: One end of the junction fails to match germline, which may point to a read error. The CDR3 sequence is CAGSTGTGGVGELFF. As DNA, the CDR3 is TGTGCCGGCAGTACGGGGACAGGGGGTGTCGGGGAGCTGTTTTTT. The chain carries TRBV6-4 and TRBJ2-2; 11 positions agree with TRBD1. Germline V gives CDR1 MRHNA, CDR2 SNTAGT. The CDR3 contains 15 residues.

The sample holds many counts of this clonotype. The V and J genes are TRBV27 and TRBJ1-1; D may be TRBD1 (5 bases). Germline V lookup: CDR1 MNHEY, CDR2 SMNVEV (reference sequence). V was pared by 0 bases and J by 1 base, with 6 bases between. This CDR3 comprises 14 residues. The CDR3 here is CASSLSTANTEAFF. CDR3 sequence (DNA): TGTGCCAGCAGTTTATCGACAGCGAACACTGAAGCTTTCTTT.

This sequence joins TRBV19 and TRBJ2-2, with D unresolved. Germline lookup yields CDR1 LNHDA and CDR2 SQIVND (reference sequence). The CDR3 is made up of 13 amino acids. The V and J ends lost 3 bases and 6 bases respectively, with 8 bases between them. The CDR3 is CASSIVSPGELFF. Written as DNA, the CDR3 is TGTGCCAGTAGTATCGTTAGCCCCGGGGAGCTGTTTTTT.

This clonotype came up a few times. The chain links TRBV5-6 to TRBJ2-2; 10 bases line up with TRBD2. Germline V gene lookup returns CDR1 SGHDT and CDR2 YYEEEE. The V and J ends lost 1 base and 4 bases, in that order; junction bases with no gene match: 7. This CDR3 has 17 residues. CDR3 protein: CASSLTSWTSGTGELFF. DNA of the CDR3: TGTGCCAGCAGCTTGACTTCCTGGACTAGCGGCACCGGGGAGCTGTTTTTT.

This clonotype was observed a handful of times. The V gene is TRBV12-3 or TRBV12-4, the J gene TRBJ2-3; 8 nucleotides agree with TRBD1. This CDR3 is built from 11 residues. V dropped 6 bases and J dropped 12; count of bases not matched to a gene: 5. CDR3 sequence reads: CASSPDRGQYF. The CDR3 DNA is TGTGCCAGCAGCCCTGACAGGGGCCAGTATTTT.

As regards this clonotype: It is unclear where the CDR3 begins or ends on the DNA, so no DNA is shown, and the CDR3 is as TCRdb lists it. The chain uses TRBV19 and TRBJ1-1; the tabulated D call, TRBD1, remains unverified against the DNA. The CDR3 totals 15 residues, both ends included. Germline loops: CDR1 LNHDA, CDR2 SQIVND (reference sequence). CDR3 amino acids: CASSISVQGVTEAFF.

J is TRBJ1-1 and V is TRBV7-9; 9 bases are shared with TRBD1. J lost 5 bases, V lost 7 bases, and 5 bases had no gene match. This CDR3 spans 13 amino acids. Looked up from germline, CDR1 is SEHNR and CDR2 is FQNEAQ (reference sequence). CDR3 bases: TGTGCCAGCACCTATGGGACAGGGACTGAAGCTTTCTTT. Its translation is CASTYGTGTEAFF.

This clonotype was picked up one time. The rearrangement uses TRBV9 and TRBJ1-2, with D possibly being TRBD1 (6 bases). Germline V gives CDR1 SGDLS, CDR2 YYNGEE. The CDR3 is made up of 13 amino acids. With 4 bases removed from V and 5 bases from J, the gap between germline ends came to 12 bases. The CDR3 nucleotides read TGTGCCAGCAGCTCCGGACAGATTTATGGCTACACCTTC. Amino acid sequence: CASSSGQIYGYTF.

This sequence joins TRBV25-1 and TRBJ1-5; 8 nucleotides line up with TRBD1. Unmatched junction bases numbered 13, after V lost 6 bases and J lost 3 bases. The CDR3 runs 17 residues. Germline V gene lookup returns CDR1 MGHDK and CDR2 SYGVNS. CDR3 coding DNA: TGTGCCAGCAGCCAAGCCTCCGGACAGGGACCCAATCAGCCCCAGCATTTT. Protein sequence: CASSQASGQGPNQPQHF.

This clonotype was counted at least ten times. V and J are TRBV3-1 and TRBJ1-2; 7 bases map to TRBD1. CDR1 is LGHDT and CDR2 is YNNKEL in the germline V gene (reference sequence). The V segment lost 1 base and the J segment 6 bases; nucleotides outside the gene matches: 8. This CDR3 contains 15 residues. The chain's CDR3 is CASSQARRGVDGYTF. The CDR3 bases are TGTGCCAGCAGCCAAGCGCGCAGGGGGGTTGATGGCTACACCTTC.

This clonotype appeared a few times. The V call is TRBV5-6, the J call TRBJ2-7; the D call may be TRBD1 or TRBD2 (5 bases each). The ends were cut back, 3 bases at V and 3 bases at J, with 22 bases in the middle. This CDR3 region has 17 residues. CDR1 is SGHDT, CDR2 YYEEEE, per germline. The CDR3: CASSSLPGPKFFYEQYF. The CDR3 DNA reads as TGTGCCAGCAGCTCGCTCCCGGGACCCAAATTCTTCTACGAGCAGTACTTC. Supplemented by reference TRBV5-6 and TRBJ2-7, the full variable domain reads DAGVTQSPTHLIKTRGQQVTLRCSPKSGHDTVSWYQQALGQGPQFIFQYYEEEERQRGNFPDRFSGHQFPNYSSELNVNALLLGDSALYLCASSSLPGPKFFYEQYFGPGTRLTVT.

This clonotype has at least ten counts. This chain uses TRBV3-1 with TRBJ1-2, with 9 bases identical to TRBD1. CDR3 length equals 14 residues. Germline values: CDR1 LGHDT, CDR2 YNNKEL (reference sequence). Trimming removed 3 bases from V and 8 bases from J; junction bases left unmatched: 7. The CDR3 loop is CASSHVRTGAGYTF. CDR3 coding DNA: TGTGCCAGCAGCCATGTCCGGACAGGGGCGGGCTACACCTTC.

This clonotype has ten or more counts. The chain combines TRBV5-1 with TRBJ2-7; 10 bases are a match to TRBD1. From germline, CDR1 is SGHRS and CDR2 YFSETQ. The V and J ends lost 0 bases and 3 bases, in that order; junction bases with no gene match: 9. The length of the CDR3 is 17 residues. CDR3: CASSLAIAGTGDYEQYF. CDR3 DNA: TGCGCCAGCAGCTTGGCGATCGCCGGGACAGGGGACTACGAGCAGTACTTC.

The chain combines TRBV7-9 with TRBJ2-7; tentatively, D is TRBD1 (6 bases). With 8 bases removed from V and 1 base from J, the gap between germline ends came to 15 bases. This CDR3 is 14 amino acids long. CDR1 is SEHNR and CDR2 is FQNEAQ in the germline V gene (reference sequence). CDR3 amino acids: CASRGPGASYEQYF. Here the CDR3 DNA reads TGTGCCAGCCGCGGGCCAGGGGCGTCCTACGAGCAGTACTTC.

This clonotype showed up many times. This chain connects TRBV19 to TRBJ2-2; 10 bases agree with TRBD1. The J segment lost 6 bases and the V segment lost 6 bases, leaving 4 bases of the junction unmatched. This CDR3 has 14 residues. CDR1 LNHDA and CDR2 SQIVND come from the germline V gene (reference sequence). This chain's CDR3 is CASSWDRGPGELFF. CDR3 sequence (DNA): TGTGCCAGTAGCTGGGACAGGGGACCCGGGGAGCTGTTTTTT.

This clonotype has a count of ten or more. The genes are TRBV6-5 and TRBJ2-7; D may be TRBD1 (6 bases). Trimming removed 10 bases from V and 3 bases from J, with 22 bases in between. Germline V gene data show CDR1 as MNHEY and CDR2 as SVGAGI. The CDR3 is 15 amino acids. The chain's CDR3 is CATFLARGSIYEQYF. The CDR3 bases are TGTGCCACCTTCCTGGCCAGGGGATCGATCTACGAGCAGTACTTC.

V gene TRBV14 combines with J gene TRBJ2-2; the D gene is possibly TRBD1 (6 bases). CDR1 is SGHDN, CDR2 FVKESK, per germline. This CDR3 contains 20 residues. Trimming removed 1 base from V and 1 base from J, with 22 bases in between. CDR3 sequence: CASSQGVRFTGLENTGELFF. In DNA form, the CDR3 reads TGTGCCAGCAGCCAAGGGGTACGCTTTACAGGGTTGGAGAACACCGGGGAGCTGTTTTTT.